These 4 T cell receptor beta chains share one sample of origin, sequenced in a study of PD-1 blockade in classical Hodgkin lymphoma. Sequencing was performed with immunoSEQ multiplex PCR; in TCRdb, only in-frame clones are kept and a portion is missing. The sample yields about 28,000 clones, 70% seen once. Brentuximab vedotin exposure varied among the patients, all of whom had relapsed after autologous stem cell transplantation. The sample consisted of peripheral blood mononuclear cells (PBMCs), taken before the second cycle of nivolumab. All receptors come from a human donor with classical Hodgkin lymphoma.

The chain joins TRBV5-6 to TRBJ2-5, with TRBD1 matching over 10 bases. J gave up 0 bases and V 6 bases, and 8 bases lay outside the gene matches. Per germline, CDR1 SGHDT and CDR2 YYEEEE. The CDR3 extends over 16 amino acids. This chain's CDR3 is CASTGQGVVYQETQYF. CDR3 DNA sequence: TGTGCCAGCACCGGACAGGGGGTCGTTTACCAAGAGACCCAGTACTTC. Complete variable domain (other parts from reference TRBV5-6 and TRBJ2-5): DAGVTQSPTHLIKTRGQQVTLRCSPKSGHDTVSWYQQALGQGPQFIFQYYEEEERQRGNFPDRFSGHQFPNYSSELNVNALLLGDSALYLCASTGQGVVYQETQYFGPGTRLLVL.

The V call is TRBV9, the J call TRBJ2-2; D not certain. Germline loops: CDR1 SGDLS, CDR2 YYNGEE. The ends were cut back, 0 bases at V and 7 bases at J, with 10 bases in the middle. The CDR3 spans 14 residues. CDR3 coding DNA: TGTGCCAGCAGCGTAGGCTTAAATCTCGGGGAGCTGTTTTTT. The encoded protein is CASSVGLNLGELFF.

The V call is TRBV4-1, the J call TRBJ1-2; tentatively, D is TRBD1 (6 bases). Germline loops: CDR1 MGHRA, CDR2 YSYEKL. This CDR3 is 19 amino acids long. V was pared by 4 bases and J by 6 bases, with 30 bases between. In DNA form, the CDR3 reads TGCGCCAGCAGCCTTCCCAACTATCCTGGGACACGAAAAGGGGATGGCTACACCTTC. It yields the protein CASSLPNYPGTRKGDGYTF.

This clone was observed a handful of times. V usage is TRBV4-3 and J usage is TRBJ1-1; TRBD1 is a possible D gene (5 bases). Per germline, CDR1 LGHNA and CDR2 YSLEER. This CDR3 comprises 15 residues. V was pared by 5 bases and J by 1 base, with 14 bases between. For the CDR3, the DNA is TGCGCCAGCAGCTCCCGGTCCACAGGGAACACTGAAGCTTTCTTT. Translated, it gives CASSSRSTGNTEAFF.